This entry describes one TCR beta chain. V shed 0 bases and J shed 0 bases, with 11 bases lying between them. Looked up from germline, CDR1 is SQVTM and CDR2 is ANQGSEA. The CDR3 extends over 15 amino acids. RNA in amounts of about 0.5 to 1 ug was reverse transcribed with random hexamers. The authors amplified TCR beta CDR3 across 54 Vbeta and 13 Jbeta using immunoSEQ multiplex PCR. TCRdb re-called the immunoSEQ multiplex PCR reads with MiXCR, one entry per CDR3 protein. The table includes about 240,000 distinct CDR3 sequences, about 95% detected once. The data were taken from a study of CD8 T cells in Susac syndrome.

This rearrangement joins TRBV29-1 to TRBJ1-1; weak D call: TRBD1 (6 bases). The material sequenced was CD4+ T cells from PBMCs. This sequence was found in a human donor with Susac syndrome. CDR3 protein: CSVEDPPGVNTEAFF. The CDR3, as DNA: TGCAGCGTTGAAGATCCTCCAGGGGTGAACACTGAAGCTTTCTTT.